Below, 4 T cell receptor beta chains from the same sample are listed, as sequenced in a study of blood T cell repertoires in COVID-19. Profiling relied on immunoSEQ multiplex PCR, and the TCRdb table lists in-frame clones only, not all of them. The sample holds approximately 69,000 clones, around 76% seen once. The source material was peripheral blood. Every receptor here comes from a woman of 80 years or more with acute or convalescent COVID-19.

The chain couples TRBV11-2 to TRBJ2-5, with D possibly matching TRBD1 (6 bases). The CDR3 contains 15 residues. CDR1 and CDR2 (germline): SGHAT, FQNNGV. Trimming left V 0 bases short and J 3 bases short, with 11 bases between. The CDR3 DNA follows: TGTGCCAGCAGCTTAGAATACAGGGCTAAAGAGACCCAGTACTTC. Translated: CASSLEYRAKETQYF.

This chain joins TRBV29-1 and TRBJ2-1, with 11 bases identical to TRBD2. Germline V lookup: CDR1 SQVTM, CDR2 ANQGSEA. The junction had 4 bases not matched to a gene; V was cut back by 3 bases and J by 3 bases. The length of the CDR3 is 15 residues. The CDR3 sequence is CSVDSTSGSYNEQFF. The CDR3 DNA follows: TGCAGCGTTGATAGTACTAGCGGGAGCTACAATGAGCAGTTCTTC.

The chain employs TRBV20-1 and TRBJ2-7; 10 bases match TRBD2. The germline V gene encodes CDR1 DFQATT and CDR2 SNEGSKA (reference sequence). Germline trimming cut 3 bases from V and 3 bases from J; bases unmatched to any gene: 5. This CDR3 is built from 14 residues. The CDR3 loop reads CSASGLAEFYEQYF. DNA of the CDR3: TGCAGTGCTAGTGGACTAGCGGAGTTCTACGAGCAGTACTTC.

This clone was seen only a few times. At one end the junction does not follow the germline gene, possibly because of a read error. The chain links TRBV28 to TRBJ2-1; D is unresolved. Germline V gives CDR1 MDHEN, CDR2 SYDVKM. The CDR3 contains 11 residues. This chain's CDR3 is CASSSVTSPVF. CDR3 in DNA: TGTGCCAGCAGTTCTGTAACTTCGCCGGTCTTC. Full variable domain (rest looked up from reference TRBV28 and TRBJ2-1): DVKVTQSSRYLVKRTGEKVFLECVQDMDHENMFWYRQDPGLGLRLIYFSYDVKMKEKGDIPEGYSVSREKKERFSLILESASTNQTSMYLCASSSVTSPVFGPGTRLTVL.